Presented here are 18 T cell receptor beta chains from one specimen sequenced in a study of blood T cell repertoires in COVID-19. Assay: immunoSEQ multiplex PCR; the TCRdb copy retains only in-frame clones and omits some. In the table there are more than 200,000 clones, around nine tenths of which are singletons. Sequenced: peripheral blood. The receptors here all came from an older woman with COVID-19, enrolled during active disease.

The J gene is TRBJ2-7, the V gene TRBV11-2, with 12 bases identical to TRBD2. This CDR3 contains 15 residues. Germline loops: CDR1 SGHAT, CDR2 FQNNGV. Trimming removed 5 bases from V and 5 bases from J; junction bases left unmatched: 7. The CDR3 here is CASSPLAGGPHEQYF. CDR3 coding DNA: TGTGCCAGCAGCCCCCTAGCGGGAGGGCCACACGAGCAGTACTTC.

The CDR3 spells CASRGRGTDTQYF. As DNA, the CDR3 is TGTGCCAGCCGAGGGAGGGGGACAGATACGCAGTATTTT. This sequence joins TRBV28 and TRBJ2-3; weak D call: TRBD2 (7 bases). Germline lookup yields CDR1 MDHEN and CDR2 SYDVKM. CDR3 size: 13 residues. V was pared by 8 bases and J by 3 bases, with 12 bases between.

This chain connects TRBV5-6 to TRBJ1-2; weak D call: TRBD1 (5 bases). Germline CDR1 SGHDT, CDR2 YYEEEE. V was shortened by 2 bases and J by 8 bases, with 7 bases between the two germline ends. This CDR3 spans 11 amino acids. CDR3 region: CASSFKGGYTF. CDR3 in DNA: TGTGCCAGCAGCTTTAAGGGGGGCTACACCTTC.

The count of this clone is one. The genes are TRBV30 and TRBJ2-7; 11 nucleotides match TRBD1. The CDR3 sequence is 15 residues long. The V segment lost 3 bases and the J segment 7 bases; nucleotides outside the gene matches: 11. Germline-derived CDR1 and CDR2 are GTSNPN and SVGIG (reference sequence). The CDR3 region has the DNA TGTGCCTGGAGCGGACAGGGGGCTTTGTTATTGGAGCAGTACTTC. This sequence encodes CAWSGQGALLLEQYF.

The CDR3 DNA is TGTGCCAGCAGTTTCTTAAGCGGGGCGAACACCGGGGAGCTGTTTTTT. Amino acid sequence: CASSFLSGANTGELFF. The chain joins TRBV27 to TRBJ2-2, with TRBD2 identical over 7 bases. The germline CDR1 and CDR2 sequences are MNHEY and SMNVEV (reference sequence). The CDR3 spans 16 residues. The J segment lost 0 bases and the V segment lost 3 bases, leaving 4 bases of the junction unmatched.

The rearrangement links TRBV7-9 to TRBJ2-3, with D uncertain. CDR3 length equals 15 residues. Per the germline V gene, CDR1 is SEHNR and CDR2 is FQNEAQ (reference sequence). Trimming took off 1 base at V and 0 bases at J, with 8 bases between the two ends. In nucleotides, the CDR3 is TGTGCCAGCAGCTTAGTGGCACATAGCACAGATACGCAGTATTTT. It specifies CASSLVAHSTDTQYF.

The CDR3 DNA reads TGTGCCAGCAGCTTTCGGGGGTGGGATGAGCAGTTCTTC. It codes for CASSFRGWDEQFF. The V call is TRBV13, the J call TRBJ2-1; D possibly corresponds to TRBD2 (6 bases). Germline values: CDR1 PRHDT, CDR2 FYEKMQ (reference sequence). The V end lost 3 bases, the J end lost 8 bases, and 11 bases lay between the germline ends. This CDR3 has 13 residues.

This clone was picked up a small number of times. This specimen includes other DNA sequences encoding the same CDR3. This chain joins TRBV9 and TRBJ1-1; TRBD1 might be the D (5 bases). Germline lookup yields CDR1 SGDLS and CDR2 YYNGEE. The CDR3 consists of 14 residues. The germline V and J ends were trimmed by 0 bases and 1 base, with 7 bases remaining between them. DNA for the CDR3: TGTGCCAGCAGCGTAGTGGGGGGGAACACTGAAGCTTTCTTT. It translates to CASSVVGGNTEAFF.

The chain links TRBV5-6 to TRBJ2-5, with no clear D. V shed 0 bases and J shed 2 bases, with 5 bases lying between them. This CDR3 region has 13 residues. The V gene's germline CDR1 is SGHDT and CDR2 YYEEEE. The CDR3 DNA reads as TGTGCCAGCAGCTTGGCCCCTCAAGAGACCCAGTACTTC. This translates into CASSLAPQETQYF.

V is TRBV6-2 or TRBV6-3 and J is TRBJ1-1; unclear D gene. In germline, CDR1 is MNHEY, CDR2 SVGEGT. This CDR3 is built from 14 residues. Deletions cut 6 bases from V and 10 bases from J, with 21 bases between. The CDR3 region is CASSRTAVAPGAFF. As DNA, the CDR3 is TGTGCCAGCAGCCGAACAGCCGTCGCGCCTGGAGCTTTCTTT.

The chain couples TRBV28 to TRBJ1-2; D might be TRBD1 (6 bases). The germline V gene has CDR1 MDHEN and CDR2 SYDVKM. The CDR3 loop spans 13 amino acids. Deletions cut 6 bases from V and 4 bases from J, with 12 bases between. The CDR3 DNA reads TGTGCCAGCAGCAGGGGAGCCGTCTATGGCTACACCTTC. This translates into CASSRGAVYGYTF.

For the CDR3, the DNA is TGTGCCAGCAGCCAAGATGAAGCTAGCCGACGGGAGCAGTACTTC. It translates to CASSQDEASRREQYF. The chain is built from TRBV4-2 and TRBJ2-7, with D possibly TRBD2 on 5 matching bases. Trimming removed 0 bases from V and 7 bases from J, with 16 bases in between. Germline V lookup: CDR1 LGHNA, CDR2 YNFKEQ. The CDR3 is made up of 15 amino acids.

V gene TRBV30 combines with J gene TRBJ2-1, with 12 bases lining up with TRBD1. The CDR3 is 16 amino acids. Germline assignment: CDR1 GTSNPN and CDR2 SVGIG (reference sequence). The trim removed 0 bases at V and 10 bases at J, leaving 10 bases unmatched. CDR3 coding DNA: TGTGCCTGGAGTGTACATTTGGGACAGGGGGCAGGGGAGCAGTTCTTC. Translating gives CAWSVHLGQGAGEQFF.

The V gene is TRBV3-1 (or the pseudogene TRBV3-2), the J gene TRBJ2-4; D gene uncertain. This CDR3 has 18 amino acids. Germline V gene lookup returns CDR1 LGHDT and CDR2 YNNKEL (reference sequence). V dropped 0 bases and J dropped 0 bases, with 15 bases sitting between them. CDR3 sequence reads: CASSQDVGGVLAKNIQYF. The CDR3, as DNA: TGTGCCAGCAGCCAAGACGTGGGTGGAGTCCTAGCCAAAAACATTCAGTACTTC.

The rearrangement uses TRBV3-1 (or the pseudogene TRBV3-2) and TRBJ2-3, with 9 bases fitting TRBD2. Germline CDR1 is LGHDT and CDR2 is YNNKEL (reference sequence). The CDR3 runs 16 residues. The trim removed 4 bases at V and 3 bases at J, leaving 8 bases unmatched. CDR3 sequence: CASSRRASGTTDTQYF. CDR3 sequence (DNA): TGTGCCAGCAGCCGCCGGGCTAGCGGGACGACAGATACGCAGTATTTT.

This chain links TRBV10-3 with TRBJ1-3; the D gene is possibly TRBD1 (6 bases). The length of the CDR3 is 16 residues. Trimming removed 4 bases at V and 2 bases at J, with 15 bases between. Germline V gene data show CDR1 as ENHRY and CDR2 as SYGVKD. The CDR3 reads CAISVAQWDTGNTIYF. As DNA, the CDR3 is TGTGCCATCAGTGTAGCCCAGTGGGACACTGGAAACACCATATATTTT.

The V and J genes are TRBV29-1 and TRBJ1-4, with a possible D match to TRBD1 (6 bases). The CDR3 runs to 13 residues. The ends were cut back, 1 base at V and 5 bases at J, with 8 bases in the middle. Germline CDR1 reads SQVTM; CDR2 reads ANQGSEA. CDR3 bases: TGCAGCGTTGAAGGGGGGGGCAATGAAAAACTGTTTTTT. The encoded protein is CSVEGGGNEKLFF.

The chain couples TRBV3-1 (or the pseudogene TRBV3-2) to TRBJ2-4, with 7 bases aligning to TRBD2. Trimming cost V 3 bases and J 0 bases; bases outside gene matches: 8. The V gene's germline CDR1 is LGHDT and CDR2 YNNKEL (reference sequence). The CDR3 spans 17 residues. The chain's CDR3 is CASSQLASGRAKNIQYF. CDR3 DNA: TGTGCCAGCAGCCAGTTAGCTAGCGGACGAGCCAAAAACATTCAGTACTTC.